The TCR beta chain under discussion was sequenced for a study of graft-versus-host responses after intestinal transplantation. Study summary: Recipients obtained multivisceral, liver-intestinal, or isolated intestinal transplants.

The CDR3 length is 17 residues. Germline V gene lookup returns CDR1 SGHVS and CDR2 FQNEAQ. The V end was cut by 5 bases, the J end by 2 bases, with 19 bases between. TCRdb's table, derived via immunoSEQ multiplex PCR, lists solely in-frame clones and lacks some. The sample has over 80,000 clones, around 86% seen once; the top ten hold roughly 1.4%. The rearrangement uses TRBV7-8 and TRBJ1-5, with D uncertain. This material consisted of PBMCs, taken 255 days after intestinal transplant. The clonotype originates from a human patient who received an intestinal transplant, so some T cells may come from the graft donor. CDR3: CASSNKDGGAGNQPQHF. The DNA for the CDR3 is TGTGCCAGCAGCAACAAGGACGGCGGCGCGGGCAATCAGCCCCAGCATTTT.